This T cell receptor beta chain was obtained from a study of cytomegalovirus exposure and HLA in healthy donors. Whole-study results and caveats: Several of the most significant clusters appeared, in a later analysis, to be linked to common viral pathogens. The number of N-insertions in an Asian-associated ancestry cluster was reportedly below the roughly 700-donor mean in a later analysis.

The primer mix had 60 Vbeta and 13 Jbeta primers. The repertoire was sequenced with immunoSEQ multiplex PCR; TCRdb's copy has only in-frame clones and lacks some. The sample lists about 160,000 clones; about 80% were seen once. There are 13 residues in the CDR3. The V and J ends lost 8 bases and 0 bases respectively, with 10 bases between them. Germline CDR1 reads LNHDA; CDR2 reads SQIVND (reference sequence). About this clone itself: The target antigen is unknown.

This clonotype was obtained from a man aged 35-49 years in good health and CMV-seronegative. This chain links TRBV19 with TRBJ1-1; the D gene is possibly TRBD1 (6 bases). Specimen: PBMCs. CDR3 residues: CASRGQMNTEAFF. The CDR3 nucleotides read TGTGCCAGTCGCGGACAGATGAACACTGAAGCTTTCTTT.